This T cell receptor (beta chain) derives from a study of T cells in Graves' hyperthyroidism and ophthalmopathy. The study, taken as a whole, reports: Clonotypes that were expanded in thyroid above 0.001 mostly appeared in blood too.

This clonotype was found many times. Its antigen is still unknown. Using RNA transcripts as the source, TCR beta CDR3 regions were amplified. The primer set for the first-round RT-PCR of the TCR CDR3 was HTBI. TCRdb processed the multiplex PCR reads anew with MiXCR; each CDR3 protein has one entry. Of about 480,000 distinct CDR3 sequences in the sample, around an eighth were seen once. The study excluded patients with uncontrolled infection, other autoimmune disease, pregnancy or lactation. Clinical symptoms, serum thyroxine and TRAb, thyroid ultrasound and orbital computed tomography were used for the diagnoses. CDR1 is MNHEY, CDR2 SMNVEV, per germline (reference sequence). The CDR3 consists of 13 residues. V gave up 3 bases and J gave up 0 bases, with 6 bases separating them.

V gene TRBV27 combines with J gene TRBJ2-7; no definite D call. The sequencing input was blood. This receptor was identified in a woman under 30 with Graves' hyperthyroidism. CDR3 residues: CASSFSTSYEQYF. The CDR3 DNA reads TGTGCCAGCAGTTTTTCAACCTCCTACGAGCAGTACTTC.